Sequencing of this T cell receptor beta chain was carried out in a study of T cells in localized non-small cell lung cancer. Overall study findings and caveats: Multi-region tumor sequencing was not done, so intratumor heterogeneity could not be excluded.

Germline assignment: CDR1 MDHEN and CDR2 SYDVKM. The V end was cut by 5 bases, the J end by 2 bases, with 13 bases between. This CDR3 has 14 residues. Using immunoSEQ multiplex PCR, the repertoire was profiled, and TCRdb retains in-frame clones only, with some absent. The data contain around 1,700 clones, 24% of them singletons. Lung adjacent to the tumor, free of atypia, was sampled at least 2 cm from its margin. As concerns this clone: Its antigen is unidentified.

The V gene is TRBV28, the J gene TRBJ2-7; D tentatively reads TRBD1 or TRBD2 (6 bases each). The sequence was collected from a female donor at least 60 years old with stage II lung adenocarcinoma. The source material was normal lung tissue next to the tumor, sampled before any cancer treatment. CDR3 bases: TGTGCCAGCAGTCCCCCGGGGGCGGCCTACGAGCAGTACTTC. Its protein product is CASSPPGAAYEQYF.